The TCR beta chain described here comes from a study of cytomegalovirus exposure and HLA in healthy donors. V was clipped by 4 bases and J by 2 bases; unmatched bases: 9. Germline-derived CDR1 and CDR2 are SGHRS and YFSETQ. CDR3 length: 17 residues. 60 Vbeta and 13 Jbeta primers were used in PCR. TCRdb's copy holds only in-frame clones and misses some; the assay was immunoSEQ multiplex PCR. Seen here are 100,000 to 150,000 clones, over 70% observed once, and the top ten hold less than 3.5%. The clonotype originates from a woman between 35 and 50 years old in good health and CMV-seropositive. Sequencing used PBMCs. The chain links TRBV5-1 to TRBJ2-7; 13 positions match TRBD2. The CDR3 spells CASSLQAGLAGPYEQYF. The CDR3 DNA follows: TGCGCCAGCAGCCTCCAGGCGGGACTAGCGGGACCCTACGAGCAGTACTTC. The full variable domain, in which reference TRBV5-1 and TRBJ2-7 provide the parts outside the CDR3, is KAGVTQTPRYLIKTRGQQVTLSCSPISGHRSVSWYQQTPGQGLQFLFEYFSETQRNKGNFPGRFSGRQFSNSRSEMNVSTLELGDSALYLCASSLQAGLAGPYEQYFGPGTRLTVT.